This paragraph covers one TCR beta chain sequence. In the PCR, 60 Vbeta and 13 Jbeta primers were used. Original analysis: There were about 80 million unique TCR beta chains by a later count, and approximately 10 million of them were shared. Sequencing was performed with immunoSEQ multiplex PCR; in TCRdb, only in-frame clones are kept and a portion is missing. V, J and clone size were drawn from that table, and D and trimming were deduced from the DNA. The sample lists 150,000 to 200,000 clones, roughly 77% occurring once. This entry is derived from a study of cytomegalovirus exposure and HLA in healthy donors. About the study: For the roughly 400 genotyped donors, roughly 81% fell within the Caucasian-associated ancestry cluster.

V dropped 4 bases and J dropped 10; count of bases not matched to a gene: 7. This CDR3 has 13 amino acids. Germline assignment: CDR1 ENHRY and CDR2 SYGVKD. The chain recombines TRBV10-3 with TRBJ1-5, with TRBD1 identical over 7 bases. This receptor was obtained from a woman in her forties or fifties in good health and CMV-seronegative. Input material: PBMCs. CDR3 in DNA: TGTGCCATCAGTGCTCCGGGACAGCCCCCCCAGCATTTT. It codes for CAISAPGQPPQHF.